This is a list of T cell receptor beta chains from one sample in a study of CD8+CD57+ T cells in acquired aplastic anemia. TCRdb re-derived calls from the reads in MiXCR, one entry per CDR3 protein. The sample has about 150,000 distinct CDR3 sequences, approximately 52% seen once. The specimen sequenced was sorted CD4+, CD8+, or CD8+CD57+ T cells (not recorded which) from PBMCs. The receptors stem from a human donor with aplastic anemia. Each CDR3 is given with its conserved first and last residue. The order of the fields is J gene, V gene, clone size, CDR3 length, D gene, CDR3 protein, CDR3 DNA. A D gene is named only where the DNA matches it firmly. For some rows the clone size is stated as once, few or many, or as a class when expanded; others skip it.

TRBJ1-1	TRBV20-1	many	13	.	CSAREMIGTEAFF	TGCAGTGCTAGAGAGATGATCGGCACTGAAGCTTTCTTT
TRBJ2-7	TRBV29-1	many	14	.	CSVETPDSPYEQYF	TGCAGCGTTGAAACCCCCGACAGTCCCTACGAGCAGTACTTC
TRBJ1-1	TRBV11-1	.	16	TRBD1	CASIPAAGGMNTEAFF	TGTGCCAGCATCCCGGCGGCAGGGGGTATGAACACTGAAGCTTTCTTT
TRBJ2-3	TRBV25-1	.	12	.	CASGTGPDTQYF	TGTGCCAGCGGAACAGGGCCAGATACGCAGTATTTT
TRBJ1-5	TRBV19	.	14	.	CASSIQGSNQPQHF	TGTGCCAGTAGTATTCAGGGAAGCAATCAGCCCCAGCATTTT
TRBJ2-5	TRBV29-1	.	12	TRBD1	CSVGDRRETQYF	TGCAGCGTTGGGGACAGGAGGGAGACCCAGTACTTC
TRBJ1-6	TRBV9	few	15	.	CASSPGPGVGSPLHF	TGTGCCAGCAGCCCGGGACCGGGCGTTGGCTCACCCCTCCACTTT
TRBJ2-3	TRBV6-1	many	16	TRBD2	CASRVPSGGNTDTQYF	TGTGCCAGCAGAGTTCCCAGCGGGGGGAACACAGATACGCAGTATTTT
TRBJ1-4	TRBV2	many	15	.	CASSAELATNEKLFF	TGTGCCAGCAGTGCTGAACTGGCGACTAATGAAAAACTGTTTTTT
TRBJ2-7	TRBV14	many	17	TRBD2	CASSQDVGPWEGLKQYF	TGTGCCAGCAGCCAAGATGTGGGCCCGTGGGAGGGTTTGAAGCAGTACTTC
TRBJ2-1	TRBV20-1	.	17	TRBD2	CSARVLAGGSVVNEQFF	TGCAGTGCTAGAGTACTAGCGGGGGGGTCGGTTGTCAATGAGCAGTTCTTC
TRBJ1-6	TRBV19	.	13	.	CASSIGDDSPLHF	TGTGCCAGTAGTATAGGGGACGATTCACCCCTCCACTTT
TRBJ2-7	TRBV6-5	many	15	TRBD1	CASSSGTGEVHEQYF	TGTGCCAGCAGTTCCGGGACAGGGGAGGTTCATGAGCAGTACTTC
TRBJ2-1	TRBV7-7	.	16	TRBD2	CASSQRALAGGWEQFF	TGTGCCAGCAGCCAGAGGGCGCTAGCGGGGGGGTGGGAGCAGTTCTTC
TRBJ2-1	TRBV7-8	.	16	TRBD1	CASSFVRGRSYNEQFF	TGTGCCAGCAGCTTTGTTAGGGGGCGATCCTACAATGAGCAGTTCTTC
TRBJ2-7	TRBV18	many	15	.	CASSHGDDDSYEQYF	TGTGCCAGCTCACACGGGGACGATGACTCCTACGAGCAGTACTTC
TRBJ1-1	TRBV12-3/TRBV12-4	few	16	TRBD1	CASSTSGQGSNTEAFF	TGTGCCAGCAGCACTTCGGGACAGGGATCCAACACTGAAGCTTTCTTT
TRBJ1-5	TRBV6-1	.	17	.	CASSLTQRGGYNQPQHF	TGTGCCAGCAGTCTCACCCAAAGGGGGGGGTACAATCAGCCCCAGCATTTT
TRBJ2-7	TRBV10-3	many	13	.	CAITAGLSYEQYF	TGTGCCATCACGGCGGGGCTCTCCTACGAGCAGTACTTC
TRBJ1-3	TRBV25-1	.	13	.	CASSEAGGNTIYF	TGTGCCAGCAGTGAAGCGGGTGGAAACACCATATATTTT
TRBJ2-1	TRBV10-3	.	12	.	CATSDSHYEQFF	TGTGCTACCTCAGACAGCCACTATGAGCAGTTCTTC
TRBJ1-1	TRBV2	.	14	.	CASRWDPPGTEAFF	TGTGCCAGCAGGTGGGACCCGCCCGGAACTGAAGCTTTCTTT
TRBJ2-5	TRBV27	.	14	.	CASSRINMQETQYF	TGTGCCAGCAGTCGAATCAACATGCAAGAGACCCAGTACTTC
TRBJ1-2	TRBV20-1	.	16	TRBD1	CSARDWTGPSFYGYTF	TGCAGTGCTAGAGATTGGACAGGTCCCTCCTTCTATGGCTACACCTTC
TRBJ2-2	TRBV27	few	15	.	CASSFSGVGTGELFF	TGTGCCAGCAGTTTTTCAGGGGTAGGGACCGGGGAGCTGTTTTTT
TRBJ2-1	TRBV6-2/TRBV6-3	.	17	TRBD1	CASSSPGGTGNYNEQFF	TGTGCCAGCAGTTCCCCAGGGGGGACAGGGAACTACAATGAGCAGTTCTTC
TRBJ2-3	TRBV24-1	.	17	TRBD2	CATSDPGGSGRGDTQYF	TGTGCCACCAGTGACCCCGGCGGGAGCGGGAGGGGGGATACGCAGTATTTT
TRBJ2-7	TRBV9	.	16	TRBD2	CASSTTTSGSSYEQYF	TGTGCCAGCAGCACCACGACTAGCGGGAGCTCCTACGAGCAGTACTTC
TRBJ1-2	TRBV3-1	many	14	TRBD1	CASSADRAYYGYTF	TGTGCCAGCAGCGCGGACAGGGCTTATTATGGCTACACCTTC
TRBJ1-1	TRBV2	few	14	.	CASSEQSLGTEAFF	TGTGCCAGCAGTGAACAGTCTCTGGGGACTGAAGCTTTCTTT
TRBJ2-3	TRBV10-1	.	15	TRBD2	CASSEGRGTTDTQYF	TGCGCCAGCAGTGAGGGGCGGGGGACCACAGATACGCAGTATTTT
TRBJ2-7	TRBV20-1	.	15	TRBD2	CSARPLAGGSYERYF	TGCAGTGCTAGACCACTAGCGGGAGGGTCCTACGAGCGGTACTTC
TRBJ2-7	TRBV29-1	few	11	.	CSVGGGYEQYF	TGCAGCGTTGGGGGAGGCTACGAGCAGTACTTC
TRBJ2-1	TRBV7-3	.	13	.	CASSLELGNEQFF	TGTGCCAGCAGCTTAGAACTGGGCAATGAGCAGTTCTTC
TRBJ1-3	TRBV20-1	many	17	.	CSAFKRGGHLSGNTIYF	TGCAGTGCCTTTAAGAGGGGGGGGCACCTCTCTGGAAACACCATATATTTT
TRBJ1-2	TRBV10-3	.	14	TRBD1	CAIGATGGINGYTF	TGTGCCATCGGCGCGACAGGGGGAATTAATGGCTACACCTTC
TRBJ1-2	TRBV2	many	16	.	CASSEATYPPNYGYTF	TGTGCCAGCAGTGAAGCGACATACCCACCGAACTATGGCTACACCTTC
TRBJ1-5	TRBV2	.	13	.	CASSEGVMEPQHF	TGTGCCAGCAGTGAGGGGGTAATGGAACCCCAGCATTTT
TRBJ2-7	TRBV2	.	14	.	CASSEDPQAYEQYF	TGTGCCAGCAGTGAAGATCCTCAGGCCTACGAGCAGTACTTC
TRBJ1-4	TRBV19	many	13	TRBD1	CASSIRSDRGRFF	TGTGCCAGTAGTATAAGATCGGACAGGGGACGGTTTTTT
TRBJ2-2	TRBV19	once	15	.	CASSNGTMNTGELFF	TGTGCCAGTAGTAACGGGACAATGAACACCGGGGAGCTGTTTTTT
TRBJ2-7	TRBV19	.	13	.	CASSIDLSYEQYF	TGTGCCAGTAGTATAGACTTATCCTACGAGCAGTACTTC
TRBJ2-7	TRBV7-8	few	13	.	CASSFSRDYEQYF	TGTGCCAGCAGCTTTTCCAGGGATTACGAGCAGTACTTC
TRBJ2-1	TRBV9	many	16	TRBD2	CASSVPGLAGYNEQFF	TGTGCCAGCAGCGTCCCGGGACTAGCGGGGTACAATGAGCAGTTCTTC
TRBJ2-7	TRBV6-1	.	14	TRBD1	CASRRGQVAYEQYF	TGTGCCAGCAGGCGTGGACAGGTTGCCTACGAGCAGTACTTC
TRBJ2-7	TRBV20-1	.	15	.	CSARPLRQVGYEQYF	TGCAGTGCTAGGCCTCTGCGGCAGGTGGGCTACGAGCAGTACTTC
TRBJ1-2	TRBV25-1	many	14	.	CASSGQGTGYGYTF	TGTGCCAGCAGTGGGCAGGGGACGGGCTATGGCTACACCTTC
TRBJ2-7	TRBV7-7	.	17	TRBD1	CASSPLRDRGSSYEQYF	TGTGCTAGCAGCCCTCTCCGGGACAGGGGGAGTTCCTACGAGCAGTACTTC
TRBJ2-7	TRBV19	.	15	TRBD2	CASIGTSGGLYEQYF	TGTGCCAGTATTGGGACTAGCGGGGGCCTTTACGAGCAGTACTTC
TRBJ1-1	TRBV5-6	many	13	.	CASRSGTRAEAFF	TGTGCCAGCAGGTCGGGGACTCGGGCTGAAGCTTTCTTT
TRBJ2-7	TRBV5-1	once	15	TRBD2	CASSLGPAGASEQYF	TGCGCCAGCAGCTTGGGTCCAGCGGGAGCGAGCGAGCAGTACTTC
TRBJ2-7	TRBV6-1	many	13	.	CASSEAHRYEQYF	TGTGCCAGCAGTGAAGCCCATAGATACGAGCAGTACTTC
TRBJ1-5	TRBV12-3/TRBV12-4	many	16	.	CASSLAPENSNQPQHF	TGTGCCAGCAGTTTAGCGCCTGAAAATAGCAATCAGCCCCAGCATTTT
TRBJ2-6	TRBV7-6	.	15	TRBD1	CASSQGATGANVLTF	TGTGCCAGCAGTCAGGGGGCCACTGGGGCCAACGTCCTGACTTTC
TRBJ2-1	TRBV19	.	14	TRBD2	CASSLAELYNEQFF	TGTGCCAGTAGTCTAGCGGAGCTTTACAATGAGCAGTTCTTC